The clone carrying this T cell receptor (beta chain) has a handful of counts. Antigen: not known. A single record per CDR3 protein comes from TCRdb applying MiXCR to the multiplex PCR reads. The sample consists of about 270,000 distinct CDR3 sequences, about 33% of them appearing once. This entry is derived from a study of breast tumors, draining lymph nodes, adjacent tissues. Study outcomes and limitations: Compared with lymph nodes, tumors were less diverse; compared with nontumor tissue, more.

Samples came from axillary lymph nodes draining the breast cancer. Trimming cost V 4 bases and J 2 bases; bases outside gene matches: 5. The CDR3 runs 14 residues. Germline CDR1 reads SGHRS; CDR2 reads YFSETQ. V and J are TRBV5-1 and TRBJ2-5; 7 nucleotides agree with TRBD1. What was sequenced was axillary lymph node tissue. The receptor was isolated from a female donor with breast cancer. Some clones in this sample may be carry-over from other donors' samples. In DNA, the CDR3 is TGCGCCAGCAGCACTGGGACAGCGCAAGAGACCCAGTACTTC. Its translation is CASSTGTAQETQYF.